This T cell receptor beta chain was sequenced in a study of blood T cell repertoires in COVID-19. The ends were cut back, 4 bases at V and 4 bases at J, with 11 bases in the middle. CDR3 length: 15 amino acids. Per germline, CDR1 SGHTA and CDR2 FQGNSA. Produced via immunoSEQ multiplex PCR; TCRdb's table is partial and in-frame only. The sample lists some 200,000 clones, approximately 90% occurring once. The V and J genes are TRBV7-2 and TRBJ2-6, with a weak D call TRBD1 (5 bases). The TCR originated in a man aged 45-65 years with acute or convalescent COVID-19. The material sequenced was peripheral blood. CDR3 in amino acids: CASSSDNWGANVLTF. The DNA for the CDR3 is TGTGCCAGCAGCTCGGACAACTGGGGGGCCAACGTCCTGACTTTC.